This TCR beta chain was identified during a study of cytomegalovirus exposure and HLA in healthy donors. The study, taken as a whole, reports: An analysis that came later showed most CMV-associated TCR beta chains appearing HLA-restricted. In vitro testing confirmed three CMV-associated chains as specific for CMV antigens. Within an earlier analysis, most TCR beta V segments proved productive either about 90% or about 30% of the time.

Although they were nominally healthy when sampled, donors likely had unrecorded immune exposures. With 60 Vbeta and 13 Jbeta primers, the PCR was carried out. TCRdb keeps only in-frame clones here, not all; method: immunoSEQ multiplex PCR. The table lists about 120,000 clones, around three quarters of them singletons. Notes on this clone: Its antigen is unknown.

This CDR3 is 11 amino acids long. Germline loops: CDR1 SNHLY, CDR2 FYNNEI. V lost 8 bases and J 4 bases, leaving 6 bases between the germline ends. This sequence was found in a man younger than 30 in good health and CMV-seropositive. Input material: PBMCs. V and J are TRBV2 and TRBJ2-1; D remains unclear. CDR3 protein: CASALYNEQFF. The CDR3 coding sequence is TGTGCCAGCGCCCTATACAATGAGCAGTTCTTC.